This T cell receptor beta chain was retrieved from a study of blood T cell repertoires in COVID-19. Overall study context: The United States, Italy and Spain provided the acute and convalescent COVID-19 samples. The analysed material was cDNA or gDNA that came from T cells, B-cell-depleted T cells, or PBMCs.

This CDR3 is 15 amino acids long. The J segment lost 5 bases and the V segment lost 5 bases, leaving 6 bases of the junction unmatched. Germline V lookup: CDR1 SGHTA, CDR2 FQGNSA. In the original analysis: For nucleated cells, counts were estimated from reference gene primer amplification. TCRdb keeps only in-frame clones here, not all; method: immunoSEQ multiplex PCR. V, J and clone size are those of that table, while D and trimming were read from the DNA. Of about 440,000 clones in the sample, roughly 89% were seen once. Input material: peripheral blood. V usage is TRBV7-2 and J usage is TRBJ2-7; 13 bases line up with TRBD2. This TCR was sampled from a woman younger than 45 with acute or convalescent COVID-19. The CDR3 bases are TGTGCCAGCAGCCGGACTAGCGGGGGTAACCACGAGCAGTACTTC. This gives the protein CASSRTSGGNHEQYF.